This T cell receptor beta chain comes out of a study of cytomegalovirus exposure and HLA in healthy donors. V shed 3 bases and J shed 0 bases, with 11 bases lying between them. Germline V gives CDR1 GTSNPN, CDR2 SVGIG (reference sequence). The CDR3 totals 15 residues. In regard to this clone: Its antigen is as yet unknown.

PCR used 60 Vbeta primers and 13 Jbeta primers. Produced via immunoSEQ multiplex PCR; TCRdb's table is partial and in-frame only. The table has roughly 43,000 clones, about 80% seen once; the top ten hold roughly 1.5%. Overall study findings and caveats: Specific recognition of CMV antigens was confirmed in vitro for three chains (all CMV-associated). Segments of the TCR beta V type were, in most cases, productive about 87% or about 30% of the time in an earlier analysis. Roughly even sequencing depth across donors was the assumption behind the presence/absence analyses.

The sequence was obtained from a young man in good health and CMV-seronegative. Sequencing input: PBMCs. The chain couples TRBV30 to TRBJ2-2; no clear D gene. The CDR3 here is CAWSPQTTNTGELFF. CDR3 DNA sequence: TGTGCCTGGAGCCCCCAGACAACGAACACCGGGGAGCTGTTTTTT.